The clone carrying this T cell receptor (beta chain) has at least ten counts. Its antigen is not known. The data were obtained in a study of T-cell memory formation after mild COVID-19. Notes on the study in general: From day 15 to 85, contracting clones were balanced between CD4 and CD8, whereas later expanders leaned toward CD4+. Some clones that responded were present in memory (sampled pre-infection), which suggests cross-reactive memory joined.

The J segment lost 4 bases and the V segment lost 5 bases, leaving 8 bases of the junction unmatched. The CDR3 is made up of 16 amino acids. Germline CDR1 and CDR2: SGHTA and FQGNSA. TCRdb analysed the 5' RACE reads with MiXCR anew, one entry per CDR3 protein. The table shows 150,000 to 200,000 distinct CDR3 sequences, with approximately 16% occurring only once. This TCR came from an adult woman who had mild COVID-19 (a few samples of this study predate the infection). Cell type and time point are not known. Sequences were obtained from PBMCs or a T cell subset sorted from them (not recorded which). The V and J genes are TRBV7-2 and TRBJ2-7; 13 bases map to TRBD2. The CDR3 DNA sequence: TGTGCCAGCAGCCAACTAGCGGGAGGGCCGAGGTACGAGCAGTACTTC. Translation gives CASSQLAGGPRYEQYF. Using reference TRBV7-2 and TRBJ2-7 for the parts outside the CDR3, the full variable domain is GAGVSQSPSNKVTEKGKDVELRCDPISGHTALYWYRQSLGQGLEFLIYFQGNSAPDKSGLPSDRFSAERTGGSVSTLTIQRTQQEDSAVYLCASSQLAGGPRYEQYFGPGTRLTVT.